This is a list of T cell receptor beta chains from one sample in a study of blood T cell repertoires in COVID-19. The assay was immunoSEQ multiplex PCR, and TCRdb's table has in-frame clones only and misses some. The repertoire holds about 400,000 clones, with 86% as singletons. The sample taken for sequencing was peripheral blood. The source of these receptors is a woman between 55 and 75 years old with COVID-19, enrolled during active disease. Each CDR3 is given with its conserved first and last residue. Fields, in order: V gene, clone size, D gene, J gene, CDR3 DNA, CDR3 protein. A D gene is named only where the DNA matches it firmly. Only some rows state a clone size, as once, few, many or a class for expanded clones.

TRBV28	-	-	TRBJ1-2	TGTGCCAGCATATTATCTGGGGGCCCGTATGGCTACACCTTC	CASILSGGPYGYTF
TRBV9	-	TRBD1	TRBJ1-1	TGTGCCAGCAGCTCACAGGGGGGGAAAACTGAAGCTTTCTTT	CASSSQGGKTEAFF
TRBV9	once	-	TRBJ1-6	TGTGCCAGCAGCGCCGAATTGGGCTACAATTCACCCCTCCACTTT	CASSAELGYNSPLHF
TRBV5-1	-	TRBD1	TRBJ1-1	TGCGCCAGCAGCAGAGGACAGGTCTTTAACACTGAAGCTTTCTTT	CASSRGQVFNTEAFF
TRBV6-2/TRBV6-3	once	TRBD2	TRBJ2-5	TGTGCCAGCAGTTACCCGGGGCAGCGGGGGGGCCAGTACTTC	CASSYPGQRGGQYF
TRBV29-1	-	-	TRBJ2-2	TGCAGCGTTGAGCCAGGGAACACCGGGGAGCTGTTTTTT	CSVEPGNTGELFF
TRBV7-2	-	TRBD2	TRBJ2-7	TGTGCCAGCAGCTCGCTAGCGGGGGGGACTTCATACGAGCAGTACTTC	CASSSLAGGTSYEQYF
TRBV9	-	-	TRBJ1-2	TGTGCCAGCAGCGTAGGGCCTGGGCAGGGGATAGGCTACACCTTC	CASSVGPGQGIGYTF
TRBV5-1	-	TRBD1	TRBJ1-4	TGCGCCAGCAGCTTGTCGCAGGGGGTAGAGGAAAAACTGTTTTTT	CASSLSQGVEEKLFF
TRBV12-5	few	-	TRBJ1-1	TGTGCTAGTGCCAATCATCCGGGGACTGAAGCTTTCTTT	CASANHPGTEAFF
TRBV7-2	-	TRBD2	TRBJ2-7	TGTGCCAGCAGCTTTGACGGACTAGCGGGGGGGCAGAACGAGCAGTACTTC	CASSFDGLAGGQNEQYF
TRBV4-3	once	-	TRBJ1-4	TGCGCCAGCAGCCAAGTAATAGGAGGCAGGAATAATGAAAAACTGTTTTTT	CASSQVIGGRNNEKLFF
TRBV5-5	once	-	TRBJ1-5	TGTGCCAGCAGCTTGAGACATTATACGGATCAGCCCCAGCATTTT	CASSLRHYTDQPQHF
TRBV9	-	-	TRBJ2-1	TGTGCCAGCAGCGTGGACTTGAGCCACAATGAGCAGTTCTTC	CASSVDLSHNEQFF
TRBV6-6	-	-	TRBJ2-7	TGTGCCAGCAGTTACTCTTTCGGGTACGAGCAGTACTTC	CASSYSFGYEQYF
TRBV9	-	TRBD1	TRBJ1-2	TGTGCCAGCAGCGTAGCTACAATGTCTGGGGGACAGGGGGTCTATGGCTACACCTTC	CASSVATMSGGQGVYGYTF
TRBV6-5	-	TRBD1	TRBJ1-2	TGTGCCAGCAGCGGGACAGGGACCCATTATGGCTACACCTTC	CASSGTGTHYGYTF
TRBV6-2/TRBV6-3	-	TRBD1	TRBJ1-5	TGTGCCAGCAGCCAAAGGACAGGGTGGTACCAGCCCCAGCATTTT	CASSQRTGWYQPQHF
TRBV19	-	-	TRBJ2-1	TGTGCCAGTAGTATGGCGGGGTTTTACAATGAGCAGTTCTTC	CASSMAGFYNEQFF
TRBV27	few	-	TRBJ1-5	TGTGCCAGCAGTATAGGACTACCGGTCAGCAATCAGCCCCAGCATTTT	CASSIGLPVSNQPQHF
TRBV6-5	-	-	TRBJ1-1	TGTGCCAGCAGTTACGGGCAAAGGGGGAACACTGAAGCTTTCTTT	CASSYGQRGNTEAFF
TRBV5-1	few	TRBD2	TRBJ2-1	TGCGCCAGCAGCGGTCTACTAGCGGGGGGGCTTGAGCAGTTCTTC	CASSGLLAGGLEQFF
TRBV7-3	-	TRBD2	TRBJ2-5	TGTGCCAGCAGCCTAGCGGGGCCGGGAGAGACCCAGTACTTC	CASSLAGPGETQYF
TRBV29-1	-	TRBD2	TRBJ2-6	TGCAGCGTTGAGGGCCTAGCGGGGGCGTCTGGGGCCAACGTCCTGACTTTC	CSVEGLAGASGANVLTF
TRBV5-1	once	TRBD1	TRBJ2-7	TGCGCCAGCAGCTTGACAAGGACAGGTGACCTCTCCTACGAGCAGTACTTC	CASSLTRTGDLSYEQYF
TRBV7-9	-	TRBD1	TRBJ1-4	TGTGCCAGCAGCTATCAGGGGGCGGTTGAAAAACTGTTTTTT	CASSYQGAVEKLFF
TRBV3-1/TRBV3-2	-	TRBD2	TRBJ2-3	TGTGCCAGCAGCCAAGTAGCAGCGGGGGGACCCTCCGATACGCAGTATTTT	CASSQVAAGGPSDTQYF
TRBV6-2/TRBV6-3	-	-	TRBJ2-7	TGTGCCAGCAGTTCCAGCCGAGGGCAATCTCCCCCCTACGAGCAGTACTTC	CASSSSRGQSPPYEQYF
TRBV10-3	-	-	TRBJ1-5	TGTGCCATCAGTGATTCGACCAGGGGTAAGCCCCAGCATTTT	CAISDSTRGKPQHF
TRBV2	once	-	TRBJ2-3	TGTGCCAGCACTCGGTTAGCGCCCACAGATACGCAGTATTTT	CASTRLAPTDTQYF
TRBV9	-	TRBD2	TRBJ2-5	TGTGCCAGCAGCGTAGTCCCGGCTAGCGGAGAGACCCAGTACTTC	CASSVVPASGETQYF
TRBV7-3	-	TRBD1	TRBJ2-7	TGTGCCAGCAGCTTGACAGGGGGCGGTTACGAGCAGTACTTC	CASSLTGGGYEQYF
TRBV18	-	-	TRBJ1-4	TGTGCCAGCTCAGCGTACAGATCCCCGGGAGAAAAACTGTTTTTT	CASSAYRSPGEKLFF
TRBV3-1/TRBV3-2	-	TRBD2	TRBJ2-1	TGTGCCAGCAGCCCATTAGCGGGGGGGCGTAGTGAGCAGTTCTTC	CASSPLAGGRSEQFF
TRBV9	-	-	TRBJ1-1	TGTGCCAGCAGCGAACTCGGGAGCAGGGACACTGAAGCTTTCTTT	CASSELGSRDTEAFF
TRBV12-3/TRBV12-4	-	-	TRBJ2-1	TGTGCCAGCAGTTTTAGCATCACCAATGAGCAGTTCTTC	CASSFSITNEQFF
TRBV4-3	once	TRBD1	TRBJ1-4	TGCGCCAGCAGCCAAGAGGGAAAAGGGGACAGAAAGAAAAAACTGTTTTTT	CASSQEGKGDRKKKLFF
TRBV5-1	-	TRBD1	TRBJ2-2	TGCGCCAGCAGCTTGGAAGGGGGCGCGGGCGGGGAGCTGTTTTTT	CASSLEGGAGGELFF
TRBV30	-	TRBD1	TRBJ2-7	TGTGCCTGGAGTGGAAACAGGGGGCTCGAGCAGTACTTC	CAWSGNRGLEQYF
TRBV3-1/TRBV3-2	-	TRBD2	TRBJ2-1	TGTGCCAGCAGCCAAGGAAGCGGGGGAAACAATGAGCAGTTCTTC	CASSQGSGGNNEQFF
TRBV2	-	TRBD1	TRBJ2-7	TGTGCCAGTCGGGCCCGGGGACAGGGGGCGCGAGAGCAGTACTTC	CASRARGQGAREQYF
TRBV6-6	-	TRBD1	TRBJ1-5	TGTGCCAGTTCCGACAGGGTACTCAATCAGCCCCAGCATTTT	CASSDRVLNQPQHF
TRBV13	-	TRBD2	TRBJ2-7	TGTGCCAGCAGCCCCAGGACTAGATTCGGGGGCGAGCAGTACTTC	CASSPRTRFGGEQYF
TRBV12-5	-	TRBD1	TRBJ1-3	TGTGCTAGTGGTTTTCCGACAGGGGAGGGAAACACCATATATTTT	CASGFPTGEGNTIYF
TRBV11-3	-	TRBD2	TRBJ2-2	TGTGCCAGCAGCTCGGGGGGAACAGCCGCGAACACCGGGGAGCTGTTTTTT	CASSSGGTAANTGELFF
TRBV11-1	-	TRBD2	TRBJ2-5	TGTGCCAGCAGCTCCGGGACTAGCGGGCAAGAGACCCAGTACTTC	CASSSGTSGQETQYF
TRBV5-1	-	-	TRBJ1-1	TGCGCCAGCAGCTTGGTCAGGGACACTGAAGCTTTCTTT	CASSLVRDTEAFF
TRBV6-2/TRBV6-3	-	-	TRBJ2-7	TGTGCCAGCAGTTTCTACCCTCCCGACGAGGCCGAGCAGTACTTC	CASSFYPPDEAEQYF
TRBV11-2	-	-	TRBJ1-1	TGTGCCAGCAGCTTAGTCAAGGGGAGGGCTTTCTTT	CASSLVKGRAFF